Each of the 6 T cell receptor beta chains below was sequenced from the same sample in a study of blood T cell repertoires in COVID-19. Some clones are missing from TCRdb's copy, which holds only in-frame ones; the method was immunoSEQ multiplex PCR. The profile shows around 250,000 clones, roughly nine tenths of them singletons. Sequenced input: peripheral blood. These receptors were obtained from a man between 60 and 75 years old with acute or convalescent COVID-19.

This clone was picked up one time. The V gene is TRBV28, the J gene TRBJ2-4; 8 bases agree with TRBD1. The CDR3 is 14 residues long. V lost 10 bases and J lost 6; bases outside the gene matches: 11. The germline CDR1 and CDR2 sequences are MDHEN and SYDVKM. The CDR3 region has the DNA TGTGCCACCCGTAAAGGGGACAGGATAAACATTCAGTACTTC. This gives the protein CATRKGDRINIQYF.

The chain recombines TRBV11-1 with TRBJ2-7; D might be TRBD2 (5 bases). V was cut by 1 base and J by 5 bases, with 6 bases left in between. This CDR3 is built from 12 residues. Per germline, CDR1 SGHAT and CDR2 FQDESV (reference sequence). The CDR3 here is CASSLGGNEQYF. CDR3 DNA: TGTGCCAGCAGCTTAGGAGGGAACGAGCAGTACTTC.

V gene TRBV23-1 combines with J gene TRBJ2-2, with D possibly matching TRBD1 (6 bases). TRBV23-1 has ORF status, its function being uncertain. The V end was cut by 3 bases, the J end by 5 bases, with 13 bases between. The CDR3 is 15 amino acids. CDR3 DNA sequence: TGCGCCAGCAGTCAGCAAACCGGGACAACCGGGGAGCTGTTTTTT. Translation gives CASSQQTGTTGELFF.

The V and J genes are TRBV6-2 or TRBV6-3 and TRBJ2-7, with TRBD1 identical over 7 bases. The germline CDR1 and CDR2 sequences are MNHEY and SVGEGT. The J segment lost 1 base and the V segment lost 4 bases, leaving 4 bases of the junction unmatched. This CDR3 has 14 residues. In DNA, the CDR3 is TGTGCCAGCAGTTCCGTGGACAGGTCCTACGAGCAGTACTTC. Its translation: CASSSVDRSYEQYF.

CDR3 in amino acids: CASSSPTGYKNYGYTF. The CDR3 nucleotides read TGTGCCAGCAGTTCACCGACAGGGTACAAGAACTATGGCTACACCTTC. The V call is TRBV6-6, the J call TRBJ1-2; 7 bases fit TRBD1. This CDR3 contains 16 residues. CDR1 and CDR2 from the germline V gene are MNHNY and SVGAGI (reference sequence). V was clipped by 4 bases and J by 2 bases; unmatched bases: 10.

CDR3: CASSPSESGRAINEQFF. CDR3 coding DNA: TGTGCCAGCAGCCCAAGCGAGAGCGGGAGGGCCATAAATGAGCAGTTCTTC. The chain combines TRBV7-3 with TRBJ2-1; 10 bases line up with TRBD2. V lost 5 bases and J lost 7; bases outside the gene matches: 14. Germline V gene lookup returns CDR1 SGHTA and CDR2 FQGTGA. This CDR3 has 17 amino acids.